Listed below are T cell receptor beta chains from one sample, sequenced in a study of T cell repertoires in cytomegalovirus infection. Via MiXCR, TCRdb re-called the reads, giving one row per CDR3 protein. The sample lists fewer than 1,000,000 distinct CDR3 sequences, approximately 30% occurring once. No antigen is known for these receptors. The sample was cultured CD8+ T cells from PBMCs, taken from culture after CMV antigen stimulation. These receptors all stem from a human donor in good health (CMV status not recorded). Some clones in this sample may be carry-over from other donors' samples. Both conserved end residues are part of each CDR3. D genes are given only for firm matches. Clone size is given for some rows only: seen once, a few or many times, or a class if the clone is expanded.

CASKQGGEAFF | TGTGCCAGCAAGCAGGGGGGTGAAGCTTTCTTT | TRBD1 | TRBJ1-1 | once | 11 | TRBV6-6
CANSSQGRGYTF | TGTGCCAACAGCTCGCAGGGGAGGGGCTACACCTTC | . | TRBJ1-2 | . | 12 | TRBV7-8
CASSPKGLAGVQETQYF | TGTGCCAGCAGCCCAAAAGGACTAGCGGGGGTACAAGAGACCCAGTACTTC | TRBD2 | TRBJ2-5 | . | 17 | TRBV9
CASSLSGYSSEQFF | TGTGCCAGCAGTTTATCAGGGTATTCCAGTGAGCAGTTCTTC | . | TRBJ2-1 | many | 14 | TRBV12-3/TRBV12-4
CASSHVLGNLRSYGYTF | TGTGCCAGCAGCCACGTTCTGGGGAACCTGCGAAGCTATGGCTACACCTTC | . | TRBJ1-2 | . | 17 | TRBV11-2
CASSNPRTGDRTGELFF | TGTGCCAGCAGTAACCCACGGACAGGGGATCGGACCGGGGAGCTGTTTTTT | TRBD1 | TRBJ2-2 | . | 17 | TRBV6-2/TRBV6-3
CAISESSLRSHSGNTIYF | TGTGCCATCAGTGAGTCTAGTCTGAGGTCCCACTCTGGAAACACCATATATTTT | . | TRBJ1-3 | few | 18 | TRBV10-3
CASSLRVQQYQETQYF | TGTGCCAGCAGCCTACGTGTACAGCAGTACCAAGAGACCCAGTACTTC | . | TRBJ2-5 | few | 16 | TRBV7-6
CASSSGTAFPYGYTF | TGTGCCAGCAGTTCCGGGACTGCTTTCCCCTATGGCTACACCTTC | . | TRBJ1-2 | . | 15 | TRBV12-3/TRBV12-4
CASSWAQGANYGYTF | TGTGCCAGTAGTTGGGCACAGGGGGCTAACTATGGCTACACCTTC | TRBD1 | TRBJ1-2 | . | 15 | TRBV19
CSARATGRVWYNEQFF | TGCAGTGCTAGAGCCACAGGGAGGGTCTGGTACAATGAGCAGTTCTTC | . | TRBJ2-1 | . | 16 | TRBV20-1
CASSYQPDNEQFF | TGTGCCAGCAGTTACCAGCCGGACAATGAGCAGTTCTTC | . | TRBJ2-1 | . | 13 | TRBV6-5
CASSLQGWGETQYF | TGTGCCAGCAGTCTCCAGGGGTGGGGGGAGACCCAGTACTTC | . | TRBJ2-5 | . | 14 | TRBV6-8
CASSSGANYGYTF | TGTGCCAGCAGCTCGGGGGCCAACTATGGCTACACCTTC | . | TRBJ1-2 | . | 13 | TRBV5-6
CASSTAPGTGANVLTF | TGCGCCAGCAGCACGGCCCCGGGGACCGGGGCCAACGTCCTGACTTTC | . | TRBJ2-6 | many | 16 | TRBV4-1
CASSHTIPMTGRTSYGYTF | TGTGCCAGCAGCCACACCATACCAATGACAGGTCGAACCTCCTATGGCTACACCTTC | . | TRBJ1-2 | many | 19 | TRBV7-2
CASRDTRNTEAFF | TGCGCCAGCAGGGATACAAGGAACACTGAAGCTTTCTTT | . | TRBJ1-1 | few | 13 | TRBV10-1
CASSLVVSDTYEQYF | TGTGCCAGCAGCTTAGTAGTGTCGGATACCTACGAGCAGTACTTC | . | TRBJ2-7 | . | 15 | TRBV7-9
CASSLPWWGDTEAFF | TGTGCCAGCAGCCTCCCCTGGTGGGGCGACACTGAAGCTTTCTTT | . | TRBJ1-1 | . | 15 | TRBV6-2/TRBV6-3
CASSVNRAAGGHYGYTF | TGTGCCAGCAGCGTCAACAGGGCAGCAGGGGGCCACTATGGCTACACCTTC | TRBD1 | TRBJ1-2 | . | 17 | TRBV9
CASSGFMGLETQYF | TGTGCCAGCAGTGGTTTCATGGGGCTAGAGACCCAGTACTTC | . | TRBJ2-5 | . | 14 | TRBV6-6
CASSLPLTTGNKAVHPDNEQFF | TGTGCCAGCAGCTTACCACTTACGACAGGGAACAAAGCGGTCCATCCGGACAATGAGCAGTTCTTC | TRBD1 | TRBJ2-1 | few | 22 | TRBV7-9
CASSVEQGPLYGYTF | TGTGCCAGCAGCGTAGAACAGGGGCCCTTGTATGGCTACACCTTC | TRBD1 | TRBJ1-2 | . | 15 | TRBV9
CASPTGRVRTEAFF | TGTGCCAGCCCAACAGGGAGGGTTCGGACTGAAGCTTTCTTT | . | TRBJ1-1 | few | 14 | TRBV6-1
CASSQSGGANYGYTF | TGCGCCAGCAGCCAATCCGGTGGAGCTAACTATGGCTACACCTTC | . | TRBJ1-2 | . | 15 | TRBV4-1
CASSLSTGAHTQYF | TGTGCCAGCAGTTTGTCTACAGGGGCGCATACGCAGTATTTT | TRBD1 | TRBJ2-3 | . | 14 | TRBV27
CAISESGQGRLNNYGYTF | TGTGCCATCAGTGAGTCGGGTCAGGGGCGCCTTAATAACTATGGCTACACCTTC | . | TRBJ1-2 | . | 18 | TRBV10-3
CASSLPPDSQQETQYF | TGTGCCAGCAGCCTTCCTCCCGACAGTCAACAAGAGACCCAGTACTTC | . | TRBJ2-5 | . | 16 | TRBV7-2
CASSQTAGVTDTQYF | TGCGCCAGCAGCCAAACCGCGGGCGTAACAGATACGCAGTATTTT | . | TRBJ2-3 | few | 15 | TRBV4-1
CASSLGPLGNEQFF | TGTGCCAGCAGCCTCGGGCCTCTAGGCAATGAGCAGTTCTTC | . | TRBJ2-1 | many | 14 | TRBV7-6
CASSQDGGGDTQYF | TGCGCCAGCAGCCAAGATGGCGGGGGAGATACGCAGTATTTT | TRBD2 | TRBJ2-3 | . | 14 | TRBV4-3
CASHRGGGYNEQFF | TGTGCCAGTCACAGGGGTGGTGGATACAATGAGCAGTTCTTC | TRBD1 | TRBJ2-1 | few | 14 | TRBV19
CASSETDRGPTEAFF | TGTGCCAGCAGTGAGACGGACAGGGGACCCACTGAAGCTTTCTTT | TRBD1 | TRBJ1-1 | many | 15 | TRBV6-1
CASSPGVAETQYF | TGTGCCAGCAGTCCGGGGGTTGCAGAGACCCAGTACTTC | . | TRBJ2-5 | few | 13 | TRBV27
CASSLGLAALTGELFF | TGTGCCAGCAGCTTAGGACTAGCGGCCCTCACCGGGGAGCTGTTTTTT | TRBD2 | TRBJ2-2 | many | 16 | TRBV7-2
CASSLSSSTLNYGYTF | TGTGCCAGCAGTTTATCGAGTTCAACGCTCAACTATGGCTACACCTTC | . | TRBJ1-2 | . | 16 | TRBV27